The source of this T cell receptor (beta chain) is a study of T cell clonality in common variable immunodeficiency. The CDR3 is 16 amino acids. Germline loops: CDR1 SNHLY, CDR2 FYNNEI. V was clipped by 5 bases and J by 7 bases; unmatched bases: 10. Using immunoSEQ multiplex PCR, the repertoire was profiled, and TCRdb retains in-frame clones only, with some absent. There are about 64,000 clones in the sample, none observed a single time. This clone was seen at least ten times. The read terminates 3 residues ahead of where the CDR3 ends, so the germline J gene completes it. This clonotype was sampled from a person aged 18 to 70 in good health. What was sequenced was peripheral blood mononuclear cells. The chain couples TRBV2 to TRBJ2-1; TRBD1 aligns across 11 bases. The part of the CDR3 DNA that was read is TGTGCCAGCAGTCTACCCGGGACAGGGGGGATTAATGAG. This codes for CASSLPGTGGINE. The whole CDR3 region reads CASSLPGTGGINEQFF.